One and the same sample provided the 25 T cell receptor beta chains below, sequenced in a study of identifying expanded T cells in peripheral blood. Clones were read by immunoSEQ multiplex PCR, and TCRdb kept only the in-frame ones, dropping some. The table records some 77,000 clones, 88% of them present only once. The material sequenced was blood. The receptors here all came from a person between 18 and 75 years old in good health.

The chain carries TRBV27 and TRBJ2-7; D is ambiguous. Germline loops: CDR1 MNHEY, CDR2 SMNVEV (reference sequence). This CDR3 is 13 amino acids long. V gave up 3 bases and J gave up 2 bases, with 8 bases separating them. The CDR3 region has the DNA TGTGCCAGCAGTTTGACTGGCCCCTACGAGCAGTACTTC. This codes for CASSLTGPYEQYF.

V gene TRBV10-2 combines with J gene TRBJ1-1; D is unresolved. Germline values: CDR1 WSHSY, CDR2 SAAADI. The length of the CDR3 is 11 residues. V was pared by 8 bases and J by 8 bases, with 12 bases between. Written as DNA, the CDR3 is TGCGCCAGCTTTCTCTTTGGGGAAGCTTTCTTT. Its protein product is CASFLFGEAFF.

This chain joins TRBV10-3 and TRBJ1-5; the match to TRBD1 covers 7 bases. Germline CDR1 reads ENHRY; CDR2 reads SYGVKD. V was clipped by 7 bases and J by 2 bases; unmatched bases: 5. The CDR3 runs 14 residues. The CDR3 region has the DNA TGTGCCATCAAGGGGGCTGGGGGCAATCAGCCCCAGCATTTT. This encodes CAIKGAGGNQPQHF.

The chain is built from TRBV29-1 and TRBJ1-2; D possibly corresponds to TRBD1 (5 bases). Germline values: CDR1 SQVTM, CDR2 ANQGSEA. This CDR3 contains 11 residues. Trimming took off 2 bases at V and 7 bases at J, with 8 bases between the two ends. CDR3 DNA sequence: TGCAGCGTTGAATCGGGGGTTGGCTACACCTTC. Translated: CSVESGVGYTF.

This chain links TRBV6-6 with TRBJ2-5; 7 bases map to TRBD2. Germline CDR1 reads MNHNY; CDR2 reads SVGAGI (reference sequence). The CDR3 loop spans 15 amino acids. V gave up 2 bases and J gave up 4 bases; unmatched junction bases: 7. CDR3 protein: CASSYPGGTVETQYF. The DNA of the CDR3 is TGTGCCAGCAGTTACCCGGGGGGAACCGTAGAGACCCAGTACTTC.

The chain carries TRBV4-1 and TRBJ2-2; D is perhaps TRBD2 (7 bases). With 0 bases removed from V and 4 bases from J, the gap between germline ends came to 27 bases. CDR3 length equals 21 residues. CDR1 and CDR2 from the germline V gene are MGHRA and YSYEKL. The CDR3 protein is CASSQEGAGKRRGRVTGELFF. CDR3 DNA sequence: TGCGCCAGCAGCCAAGAAGGGGCAGGGAAGAGAAGGGGGAGGGTCACCGGGGAGCTGTTTTTT.

V gene TRBV28 combines with J gene TRBJ1-5, with D unclear. The germline CDR1 and CDR2 sequences are MDHEN and SYDVKM. The CDR3 spans 16 residues. V gave up 7 bases and J gave up 0 bases, with 16 bases separating them. In DNA form, the CDR3 reads TGTGCCAGCATGTATCCCGTAGTCTATAGCAATCAGCCCCAGCATTTT. Translating gives CASMYPVVYSNQPQHF.

The rearrangement joins TRBV28 to TRBJ2-7; possible D gene TRBD2, 6 bases. CDR3 length: 13 residues. V shed 6 bases and J shed 5 bases, with 14 bases lying between them. CDR1 MDHEN and CDR2 SYDVKM come from the germline V gene. CDR3 nucleotide sequence: TGTGCCAGCAGGGGTGGGGGAGGCGACGAGCAGTACTTC. Protein sequence: CASRGGGGDEQYF.

The V and J genes are TRBV9 and TRBJ2-5, with 7 bases matching TRBD1. CDR1 and CDR2 (germline): SGDLS, YYNGEE. The V segment lost 4 bases and the J segment 5 bases; nucleotides outside the gene matches: 8. This CDR3 is 14 amino acids long. Here the CDR3 DNA reads TGTGCCAGCAGCCCCTTGACAGGGCGGGAGACCCAGTACTTC. Encoded protein: CASSPLTGRETQYF. Supplemented by reference TRBV9 and TRBJ2-5, the full variable domain reads DSGVTQTPKHLITATGQRVTLRCSPRSGDLSVYWYQQSLDQGLQFLIQYYNGEERAKGNILERFSAQQFPDLHSELNLSSLELGDSALYFCASSPLTGRETQYFGPGTRLLVL.

V usage is TRBV25-1 and J usage is TRBJ2-7, with TRBD1 identical over 11 bases. The CDR3 is 15 amino acids. Per the germline V gene, CDR1 is MGHDK and CDR2 is SYGVNS. V dropped 7 bases and J dropped 5; count of bases not matched to a gene: 10. Here the CDR3 reads CASNQGTGGSHEQYF. CDR3 nucleotide sequence: TGTGCCAGCAATCAAGGGACAGGGGGTTCCCACGAGCAGTACTTC.

In its sample, this clone ranks as medium-sized (0.01 to 0.1%). The chain couples TRBV30 to TRBJ2-7, with 9 positions matching TRBD1. CDR1 is GTSNPN and CDR2 is SVGIG in the germline V gene (reference sequence). There are 13 residues in the CDR3. The V gene end was trimmed by 2 bases and the J gene end by 7 bases; junction bases not matched to a gene: 6. CDR3 bases: TGTGCCTGGAGTCTACAGGGGGCGGGGGAGCAGTACTTC. Amino acids: CAWSLQGAGEQYF.

The chain combines TRBV5-1 with TRBJ2-7, with D tentatively TRBD2 (6 bases). Trimming took 2 bases from V and 2 from J, leaving 17 bases between them. Germline lookup yields CDR1 SGHRS and CDR2 YFSETQ. The CDR3 has 16 residues. Here the CDR3 DNA reads TGCGCCAGCAGCTTCACAGGCGGGACGGGCACCTACGAGCAGTACTTC. Translation gives CASSFTGGTGTYEQYF.

This clone was seen a single time. This rearrangement joins TRBV5-4 to TRBJ2-5; D not certain. Trimming stripped 3 bases from V and 5 bases from J, with 17 bases between. The CDR3 totals 15 residues. Germline V gene sequence: CDR1 SGHNT, CDR2 YYREEE (reference sequence). Here the CDR3 reads CASSSSSGSHETQYF. The CDR3 DNA follows: TGTGCCAGCAGCTCCTCATCTGGGTCCCACGAGACCCAGTACTTC.

This clone was seen a single time. The chain is built from TRBV11-2 and TRBJ2-2, with TRBD2 identical over 8 bases. V lost 3 bases, J lost 5 bases, and 8 bases stayed unmatched. The germline V gene has CDR1 SGHAT and CDR2 FQNNGV. This CDR3 contains 16 residues. DNA for the CDR3: TGTGCCAGCAGCTTGATTGGGACTAGAACAACCGGGGAGCTGTTTTTT. It specifies CASSLIGTRTTGELFF.

The chain carries TRBV19 and TRBJ2-5; D unresolved. V lost 4 bases and J lost 1, with 10 bases in between. CDR1 is LNHDA, CDR2 SQIVND, per germline (reference sequence). This CDR3 is built from 14 residues. Here the CDR3 reads CASSRGFTQETQYF. CDR3 in DNA: TGTGCCAGTAGTAGGGGATTTACCCAAGAGACCCAGTACTTC.

The chain couples TRBV19 to TRBJ1-4; a possible D gene is TRBD1 (5 bases). Trimming pared 5 bases from V and 0 bases from J, leaving 7 bases between. Germline V lookup: CDR1 LNHDA, CDR2 SQIVND (reference sequence). CDR3 length equals 14 residues. The CDR3 is CASSGAATNEKLFF. DNA for the CDR3: TGTGCCAGTAGTGGGGCAGCAACTAATGAAAAACTGTTTTTT.

As DNA, the CDR3 is TGCGCCAGCAGCCCCCTAGGCGGGGGAGCAGGAGATACGCAGTATTTT. Its protein product is CASSPLGGGAGDTQYF. The chain is built from TRBV4-3 and TRBJ2-3; 7 nucleotides align to TRBD2. V shed 4 bases and J 5 bases; nucleotides not matched to a gene: 12. The CDR3 spans 16 residues. Germline CDR1 LGHNA, CDR2 YSLEER.

This chain joins TRBV10-2 and TRBJ2-3; D not certain. Trimming shortened V by 3 bases and J by 4 bases, and 2 bases separated the two germline ends. Germline CDR1 WSHSY, CDR2 SAAADI. The CDR3 extends over 11 amino acids. CDR3 in amino acids: CASSEPDTQYF. In nucleotides, the CDR3 is TGCGCCAGCAGTGAACCAGATACGCAGTATTTT.

The J gene is TRBJ2-3, the V gene TRBV5-4; 13 bases are shared with TRBD2. The CDR3 has 17 amino acids. The V gene end was trimmed by 8 bases and the J gene end by 0 bases; junction bases not matched to a gene: 9. The germline V gene has CDR1 SGHNT and CDR2 YYREEE (reference sequence). CDR3 region: CASPGLAGETSTDTQYF. CDR3 coding DNA: TGTGCCAGTCCTGGACTAGCGGGGGAAACTAGCACAGATACGCAGTATTTT.

The J gene is TRBJ2-1, the V gene TRBV10-3; 12 bases are shared with TRBD1. CDR1 and CDR2 (germline): ENHRY, SYGVKD. V was clipped by 7 bases and J by 7 bases; unmatched bases: 8. CDR3 length equals 15 residues. CDR3 DNA: TGTGCCATCAATAAGGGGACAGGGGGCCAAAATGAGCAGTTCTTC. This gives the protein CAINKGTGGQNEQFF.

The chain is built from TRBV5-4 and TRBJ2-5, with D possibly matching TRBD1 (6 bases). Trimming took 2 bases from V and 5 from J, leaving 10 bases between them. The germline V gene encodes CDR1 SGHNT and CDR2 YYREEE (reference sequence). The length of the CDR3 is 13 residues. The CDR3 DNA sequence: TGTGCCAGCAGCTTACAGGGTCGGGAGACCCAGTACTTC. This sequence encodes CASSLQGRETQYF. The whole variable domain, filled in from reference TRBV5-4 and TRBJ2-5, reads ETGVTQSPTHLIKTRGQQVTLRCSSQSGHNTVSWYQQALGQGPQFIFQYYREEENGRGNFPPRFSGLQFPNYSSELNVNALELDDSALYLCASSLQGRETQYFGPGTRLLVL.

This clone was detected once. The chain combines TRBV19 with TRBJ2-3, with TRBD2 as a possible D gene (5 bases). The CDR3 consists of 14 residues. Germline CDR1 reads LNHDA; CDR2 reads SQIVND (reference sequence). Deletions cut 7 bases from V and 0 bases from J, with 11 bases between. In DNA form, the CDR3 reads TGTGCCAGTAATCAGAGGGCCAGCACAGATACGCAGTATTTT. It encodes CASNQRASTDTQYF.

The chain recombines TRBV28 with TRBJ1-1; 10 nucleotides line up with TRBD1. Trimming removed 5 bases from V and 4 bases from J; junction bases left unmatched: 10. CDR3 length: 16 amino acids. Germline V CDR1 and CDR2: MDHEN, SYDVKM. The DNA of the CDR3 is TGTGCCAGCAGTGAGCCTCCGGGACAGGGGAGCACTGAAGCTTTCTTT. Translated, it gives CASSEPPGQGSTEAFF.

This chain uses TRBV30 with TRBJ2-3; D uncertain. The length of the CDR3 is 12 residues. Trimming took 0 bases from V and 8 from J, leaving 9 bases between them. CDR1 is GTSNPN, CDR2 SVGIG, per germline (reference sequence). The CDR3 region has the DNA TGTGCCTGGAGTGTACCGCTAGGTACGCAGTATTTT. It encodes CAWSVPLGTQYF.

The V gene is TRBV28, the J gene TRBJ2-1; 14 bases map to TRBD2. This CDR3 is built from 19 residues. The germline gives CDR1 MDHEN, CDR2 SYDVKM. Germline trimming cut 3 bases from V and 1 base from J; bases unmatched to any gene: 8. The DNA for the CDR3 is TGTGCCAGCAGTTTCCCGACTAGCGGGGGGGAACGATCCTACAATGAGCAGTTCTTC. Amino acids: CASSFPTSGGERSYNEQFF.